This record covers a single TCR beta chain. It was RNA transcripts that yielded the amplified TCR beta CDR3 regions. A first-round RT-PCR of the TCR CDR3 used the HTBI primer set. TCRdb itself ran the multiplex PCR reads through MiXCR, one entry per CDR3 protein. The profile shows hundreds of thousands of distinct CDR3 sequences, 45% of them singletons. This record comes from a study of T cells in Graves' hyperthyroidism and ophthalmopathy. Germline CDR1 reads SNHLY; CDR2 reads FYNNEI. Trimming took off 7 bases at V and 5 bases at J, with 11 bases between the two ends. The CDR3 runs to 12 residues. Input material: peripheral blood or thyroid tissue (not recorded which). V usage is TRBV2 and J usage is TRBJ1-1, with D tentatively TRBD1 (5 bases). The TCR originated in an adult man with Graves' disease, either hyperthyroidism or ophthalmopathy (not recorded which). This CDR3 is CASIYRQTEAFF. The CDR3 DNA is TGTGCCAGCATATACAGGCAGACTGAAGCTTTCTTT.